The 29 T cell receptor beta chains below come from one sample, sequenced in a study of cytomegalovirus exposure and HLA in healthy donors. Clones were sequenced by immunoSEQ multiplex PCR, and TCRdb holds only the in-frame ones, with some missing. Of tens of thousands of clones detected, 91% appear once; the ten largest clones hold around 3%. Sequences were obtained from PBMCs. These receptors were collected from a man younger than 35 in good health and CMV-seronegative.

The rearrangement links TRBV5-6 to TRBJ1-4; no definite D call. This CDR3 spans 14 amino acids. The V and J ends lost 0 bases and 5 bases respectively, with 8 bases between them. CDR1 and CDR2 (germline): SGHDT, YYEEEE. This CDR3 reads CASSLAGYNEKLFF. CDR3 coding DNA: TGTGCCAGCAGCTTGGCCGGGTACAATGAAAAACTGTTTTTT.

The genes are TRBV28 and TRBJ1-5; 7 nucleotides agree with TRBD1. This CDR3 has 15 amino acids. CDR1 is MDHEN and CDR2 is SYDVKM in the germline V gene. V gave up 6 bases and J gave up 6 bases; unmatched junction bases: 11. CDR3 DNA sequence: TGTGCCAGCAGCCGTCCCGAACAGGGGAGTCAGCCCCAGCATTTT. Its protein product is CASSRPEQGSQPQHF.

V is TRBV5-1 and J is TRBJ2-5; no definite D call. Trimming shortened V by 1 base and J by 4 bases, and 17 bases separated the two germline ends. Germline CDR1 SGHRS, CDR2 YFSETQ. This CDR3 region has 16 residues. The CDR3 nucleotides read TGCGCCAGCAGCTTGTTCCTACACTCGGGTACAGAGACCCAGTACTTC. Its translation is CASSLFLHSGTETQYF.

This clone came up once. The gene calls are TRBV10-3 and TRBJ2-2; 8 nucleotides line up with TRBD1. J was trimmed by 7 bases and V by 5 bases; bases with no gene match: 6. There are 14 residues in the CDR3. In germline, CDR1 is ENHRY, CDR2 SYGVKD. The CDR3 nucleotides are TGTGCCATCAGTAGCCAGGGGGCTGACGGGGAGCTGTTTTTT. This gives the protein CAISSQGADGELFF.

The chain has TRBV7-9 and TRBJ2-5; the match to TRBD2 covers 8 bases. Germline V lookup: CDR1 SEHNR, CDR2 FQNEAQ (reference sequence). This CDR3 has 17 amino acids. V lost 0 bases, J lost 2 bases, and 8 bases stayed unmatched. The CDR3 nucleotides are TGTGCCAGCAGCTTAGCGCGCCCGGGAGGGACGCAAGAGACCCAGTACTTC. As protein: CASSLARPGGTQETQYF.

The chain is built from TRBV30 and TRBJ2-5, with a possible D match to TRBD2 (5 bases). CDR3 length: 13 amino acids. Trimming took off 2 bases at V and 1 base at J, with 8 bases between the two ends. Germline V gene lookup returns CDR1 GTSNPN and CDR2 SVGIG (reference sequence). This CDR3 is CAWSSGFQETQYF. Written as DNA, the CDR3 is TGTGCCTGGAGTAGCGGATTCCAAGAGACCCAGTACTTC. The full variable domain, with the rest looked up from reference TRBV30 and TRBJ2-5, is SQTIHQWPATLVQPVGSPLSLECTVEGTSNPNLYWYRQAAGRGLQLLFYSVGIGQISSEVPQNLSASRPQDRQFILSSKKLLLSDSGFYLCAWSSGFQETQYFGPGTRLLVL.

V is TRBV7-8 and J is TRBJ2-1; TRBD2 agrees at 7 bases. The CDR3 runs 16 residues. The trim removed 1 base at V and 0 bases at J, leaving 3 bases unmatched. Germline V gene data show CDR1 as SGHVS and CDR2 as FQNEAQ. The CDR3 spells CASSLGGGGSYNEQFF. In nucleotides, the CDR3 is TGTGCCAGCAGCTTAGGCGGGGGAGGCTCCTACAATGAGCAGTTCTTC. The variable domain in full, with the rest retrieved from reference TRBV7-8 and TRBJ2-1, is GAGVSQSPRYKVAKRGQDVALRCDPISGHVSLFWYQQALGQGPEFLTYFQNEAQLDKSGLPSDRFFAERPEGSVSTLKIQRTQQEDSAVYLCASSLGGGGSYNEQFFGPGTRLTVL.

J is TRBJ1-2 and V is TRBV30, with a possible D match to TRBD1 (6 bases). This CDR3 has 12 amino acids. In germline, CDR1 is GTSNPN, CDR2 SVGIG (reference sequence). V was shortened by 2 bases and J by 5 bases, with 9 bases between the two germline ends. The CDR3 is CAWSRGGYGYTF. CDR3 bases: TGTGCCTGGAGTAGGGGGGGGTATGGCTACACCTTC.

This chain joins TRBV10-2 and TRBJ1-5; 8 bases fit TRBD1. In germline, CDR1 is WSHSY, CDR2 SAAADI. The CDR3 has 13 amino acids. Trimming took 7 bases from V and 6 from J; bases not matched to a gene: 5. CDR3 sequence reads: CASTGQGGQPQHF. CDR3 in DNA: TGCGCCAGCACCGGACAGGGTGGTCAGCCCCAGCATTTT.

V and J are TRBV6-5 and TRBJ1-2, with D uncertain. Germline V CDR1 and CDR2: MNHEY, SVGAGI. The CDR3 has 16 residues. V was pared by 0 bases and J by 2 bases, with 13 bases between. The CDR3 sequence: CASSYSSVGVNYGYTF. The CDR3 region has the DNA TGTGCCAGCAGTTACTCCTCGGTAGGAGTCAACTATGGCTACACCTTC.

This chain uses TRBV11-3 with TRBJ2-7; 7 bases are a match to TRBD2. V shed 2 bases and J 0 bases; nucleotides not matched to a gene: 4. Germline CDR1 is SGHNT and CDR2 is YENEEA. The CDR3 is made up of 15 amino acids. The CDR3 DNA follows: TGTGCCAGCAGCTTAACTAGCGCCAGCTCCTACGAGCAGTACTTC. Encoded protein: CASSLTSASSYEQYF.

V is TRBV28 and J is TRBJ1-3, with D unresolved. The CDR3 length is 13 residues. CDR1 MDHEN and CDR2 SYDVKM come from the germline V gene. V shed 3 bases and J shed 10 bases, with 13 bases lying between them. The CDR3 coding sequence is TGTGCCAGCAGTTTGTCGAGGATCCGGACCATATATTTT. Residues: CASSLSRIRTIYF.

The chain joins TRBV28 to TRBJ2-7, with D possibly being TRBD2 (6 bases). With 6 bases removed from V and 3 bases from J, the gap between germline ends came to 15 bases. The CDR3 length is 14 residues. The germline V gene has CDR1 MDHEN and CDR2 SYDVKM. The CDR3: CASSLIADFYEQYF. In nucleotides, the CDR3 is TGTGCCAGCAGCCTAATAGCGGACTTCTACGAGCAGTACTTC.

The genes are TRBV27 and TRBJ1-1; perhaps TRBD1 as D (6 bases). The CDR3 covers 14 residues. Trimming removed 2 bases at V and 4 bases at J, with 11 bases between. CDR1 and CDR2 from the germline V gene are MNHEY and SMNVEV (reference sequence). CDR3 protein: CASSLAGVGTEAFF. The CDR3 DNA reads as TGTGCCAGCAGTTTAGCAGGGGTTGGCACTGAAGCTTTCTTT.

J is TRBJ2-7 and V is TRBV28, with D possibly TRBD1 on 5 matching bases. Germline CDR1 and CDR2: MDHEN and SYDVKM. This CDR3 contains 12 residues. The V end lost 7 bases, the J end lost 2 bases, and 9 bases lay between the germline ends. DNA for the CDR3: TGTGCCAGCATCGACAGAACCTACGAGCAGTACTTC. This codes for CASIDRTYEQYF.

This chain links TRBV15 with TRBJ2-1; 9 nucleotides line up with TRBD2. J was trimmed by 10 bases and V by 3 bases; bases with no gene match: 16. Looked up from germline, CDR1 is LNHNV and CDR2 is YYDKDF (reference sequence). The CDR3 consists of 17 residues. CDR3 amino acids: CATSSELTGLAAHEQFF. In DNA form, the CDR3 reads TGTGCCACCAGCAGCGAATTAACGGGACTAGCTGCCCACGAGCAGTTCTTC.

The CDR3 DNA follows: TGTGCCAGCAGCCAAGCCCCCCAACAAGAGACCCAGTACTTC. As protein: CASSQAPQQETQYF. V gene TRBV4-2 combines with J gene TRBJ2-5; unclear D gene. The CDR3 runs to 14 residues. Trimming left V 1 base short and J 2 bases short, with 8 bases between. Germline V gene sequence: CDR1 LGHNA, CDR2 YNFKEQ.

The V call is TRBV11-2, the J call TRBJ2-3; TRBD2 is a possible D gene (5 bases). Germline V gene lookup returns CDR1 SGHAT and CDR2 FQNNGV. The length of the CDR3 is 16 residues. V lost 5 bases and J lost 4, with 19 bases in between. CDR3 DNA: TGTGCCAGCAGCCCATACGGGCGGTCTAGCCCAGATACGCAGTATTTT. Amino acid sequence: CASSPYGRSSPDTQYF.

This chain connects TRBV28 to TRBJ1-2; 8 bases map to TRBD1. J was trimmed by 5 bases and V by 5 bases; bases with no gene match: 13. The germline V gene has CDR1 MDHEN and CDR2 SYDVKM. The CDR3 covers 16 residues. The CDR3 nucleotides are TGTGCCAGCAGTCTACGGACAGGGAGGGTAGGGTATGGCTACACCTTC. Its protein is CASSLRTGRVGYGYTF.

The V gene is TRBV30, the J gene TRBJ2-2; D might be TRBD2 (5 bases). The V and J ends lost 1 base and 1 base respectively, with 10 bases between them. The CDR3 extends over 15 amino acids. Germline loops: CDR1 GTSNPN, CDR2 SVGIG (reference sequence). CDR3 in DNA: TGTGCCTGGAGTGGCCAGCGGCTGAACACCGGGGAGCTGTTTTTT. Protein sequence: CAWSGQRLNTGELFF.

The CDR3 DNA reads as TGCGCCAGCAGCTTTGGAGCTGAAGCTTTCTTT. It encodes CASSFGAEAFF. This chain connects TRBV5-1 to TRBJ1-1; D gene ambiguous. CDR1 is SGHRS, CDR2 YFSETQ, per germline. Trimming took 2 bases from V and 6 from J, leaving 5 bases between them. CDR3 size: 11 residues.

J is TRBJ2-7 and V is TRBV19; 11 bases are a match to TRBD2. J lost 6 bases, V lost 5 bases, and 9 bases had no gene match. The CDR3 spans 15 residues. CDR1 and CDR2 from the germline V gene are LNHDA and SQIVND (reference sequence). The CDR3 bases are TGTGCCAGTAGTCCCAGGGCGCTAGCGGGAGGCGAGCAGTACTTC. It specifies CASSPRALAGGEQYF.

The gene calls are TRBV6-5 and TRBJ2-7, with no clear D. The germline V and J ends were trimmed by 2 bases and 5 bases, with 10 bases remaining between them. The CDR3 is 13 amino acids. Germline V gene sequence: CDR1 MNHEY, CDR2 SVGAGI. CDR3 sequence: CASSYPRGHEQYF. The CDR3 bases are TGTGCCAGCAGTTACCCGAGAGGCCACGAGCAGTACTTC.

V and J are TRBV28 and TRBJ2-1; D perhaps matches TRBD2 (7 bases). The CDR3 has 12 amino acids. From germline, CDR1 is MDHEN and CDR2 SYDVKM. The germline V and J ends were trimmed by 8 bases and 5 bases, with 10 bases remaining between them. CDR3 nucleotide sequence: TGTGCCAGCTCGGGGGGCGACAATGAGCAGTTCTTC. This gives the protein CASSGGDNEQFF.

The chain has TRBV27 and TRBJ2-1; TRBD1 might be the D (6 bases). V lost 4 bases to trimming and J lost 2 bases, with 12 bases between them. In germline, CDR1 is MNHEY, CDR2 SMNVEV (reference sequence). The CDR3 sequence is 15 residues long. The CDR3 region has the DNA TGTGCCAGCAGTTCCGGGCAGGGGACCTACAATGAGCAGTTCTTC. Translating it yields CASSSGQGTYNEQFF.

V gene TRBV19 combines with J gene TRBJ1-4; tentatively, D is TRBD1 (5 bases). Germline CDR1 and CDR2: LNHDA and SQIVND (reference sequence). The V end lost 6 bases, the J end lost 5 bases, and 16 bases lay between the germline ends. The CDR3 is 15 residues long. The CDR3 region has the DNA TGTGCCAGTAGCCCTCTGGGGCAGTGGAATGAAAAACTGTTTTTT. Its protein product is CASSPLGQWNEKLFF.

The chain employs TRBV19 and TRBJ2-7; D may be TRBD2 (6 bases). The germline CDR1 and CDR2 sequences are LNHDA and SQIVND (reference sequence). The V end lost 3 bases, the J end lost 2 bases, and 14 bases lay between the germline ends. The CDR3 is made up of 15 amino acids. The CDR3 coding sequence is TGTGCCAGTAGTATCGCCGCGGGACTCGCCTACGAGCAGTACTTC. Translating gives CASSIAAGLAYEQYF.

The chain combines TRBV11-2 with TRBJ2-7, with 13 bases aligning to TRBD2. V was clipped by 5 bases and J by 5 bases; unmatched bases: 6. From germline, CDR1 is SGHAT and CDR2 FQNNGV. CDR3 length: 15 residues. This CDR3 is CASSATSGRANEQYF. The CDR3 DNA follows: TGTGCCAGCAGCGCCACTAGCGGGAGGGCCAACGAGCAGTACTTC.

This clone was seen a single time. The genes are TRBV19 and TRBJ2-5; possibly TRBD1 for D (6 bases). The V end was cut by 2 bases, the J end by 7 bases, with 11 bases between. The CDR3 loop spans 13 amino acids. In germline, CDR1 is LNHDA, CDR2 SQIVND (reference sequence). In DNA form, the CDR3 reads TGTGCCAGTAGTATAAACAGGGCCGGGACCCAGTACTTC. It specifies CASSINRAGTQYF. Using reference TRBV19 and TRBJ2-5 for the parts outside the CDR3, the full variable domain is DGGITQSPKYLFRKEGQNVTLSCEQNLNHDAMYWYRQDPGQGLRLIYYSQIVNDFQKGDIAEGYSVSREKKESFPLTVTSAQKNPTAFYLCASSINRAGTQYFGPGTRLLVL.